This T cell receptor (beta chain) was profiled in a study of regulatory T cells in long-lasting Graves disease. Study-level information: The term persistent Graves' disease signified upward of 5 years on antithyroid drugs with positive TSH receptor antibodies.

TCR beta libraries were built with iRepertoire HTBI primers and Arm-PCR of CDR3 regions. TCRdb used MiXCR to reprocess the multiplex PCR reads, holding one entry per CDR3 protein. The sample includes 400,000 to 500,000 distinct CDR3 sequences, less than 25% of them seen just once. This clonotype was observed at least ten times. The antigen is unknown. Study results and caveats: Analysis covered peripheral blood alone, not thyroid tissue.

Time point reported: persistent/refractory GD, antithyroid drugs over 5 years with positive TRAb. RNA extracted from PBMCs served as the sequencing template. The CDR3 sequence is 13 residues long. Germline assignment: CDR1 SGHKS and CDR2 YYEKEE (reference sequence). The V and J ends lost 3 bases and 7 bases, in that order; junction bases with no gene match: 6. V is TRBV5-5 and J is TRBJ1-1; 7 bases line up with TRBD1. This TCR was sampled from a female donor with Graves disease. Specimen: peripheral blood mononuclear cells (PBMCs), collected when the disease was refractory, from a patient treated with antithyroid drugs. The CDR3 coding sequence is TGTGCCAGCAGCTGGGCAGGGGACAGTGAAGCTTTCTTT. Translating gives CASSWAGDSEAFF.